This TCR beta chain is drawn from a study of tumor-infiltrating lymphocytes in primary liver carcinoma. The wider study: Patients comprised men and women whose ages fell between 30 and 69 years. Between about 4 and 11 cm across, the tumors were all of stage T1-T3 N0M0. Regarding the study as a whole: Blood trailed tumors significantly in top-250-clone fraction (p = 0.039).

CDR3 length: 14 residues. Trimming stripped 7 bases from V and 4 bases from J, with 17 bases between. Both blood RNA, taken from unsorted whole blood, and germline DNA were extracted. Presurgery, approximately 3.9 milliliters of peripheral blood were collected. As to this clonotype: Its antigen is unknown.

The input was roughly 0.5 ug total RNA; TCR beta cDNA was made from it with a constant-region primer. Nested multiplex PCR, run for three rounds with slightly modified ARM-PCR, yielded TCR beta libraries. Primers for the first two PCR rounds were TRBV1-TRBV30 forward primers and a C-beta reverse primer (about 10 cycles per round). TCRdb re-derived calls from the multiplex PCR reads in MiXCR, one entry per CDR3 protein. The sample lists 300,000 to 400,000 distinct CDR3 sequences; about two thirds were seen once. The sequenced sample was peripheral blood. The rearrangement links TRBV12-3 or TRBV12-4 to TRBJ2-7, with D maybe TRBD2 (7 bases). The receptor comes from a man aged 35-49 years with primary liver carcinoma and hepatitis B virus infection. CDR3 region: CASTTGKGGYEQYF. In nucleotides, the CDR3 is TGTGCCAGCACCACGGGCAAGGGGGGGTACGAGCAGTACTTC.